These 13 T cell receptor beta chains originate from one sample sequenced in a study of blood T cell repertoires in COVID-19 (dated by TCRdb to about 2020). Receptor amplification or capture employed the immunoSEQ multiplex PCR assay. As stored in TCRdb, this immuneACCESS dataset retains in-frame rearrangements with V and J assigned. A fraction of the clones does not appear; measured against another copy, unresolved V genes explain less than half of the discrepancy, and the remainder lacks a known reason. The sample data list over 90,000 clones, and approximately 80% of these were observed just once. 4% to 5.5% of the sample is held by the ten biggest clonotypes. Sequencing was performed on peripheral blood. The receptors originated from a man aged 80 or over with COVID-19, enrolled during active disease.

V gene TRBV6-5 combines with J gene TRBJ2-1; the D gene is possibly TRBD1 (5 bases). The CDR3 runs to 13 residues. Trimming pared 2 bases from V and 8 bases from J, leaving 10 bases between. Germline-derived CDR1 and CDR2 are MNHEY and SVGAGI. The CDR3: CASSYRWGDEQFF. CDR3 DNA: TGTGCCAGCAGTTACCGGTGGGGCGATGAGCAGTTCTTC.

The chain carries TRBV24-1 and TRBJ1-1; no firm D call. There are 15 residues in the CDR3. Germline V gene data show CDR1 as KGHDR and CDR2 as SFDVKD. The V end lost 5 bases, the J end lost 1 base, and 13 bases lay between the germline ends. The CDR3: CATSVVADKNTEAFF. The CDR3 DNA reads TGTGCCACCAGTGTGGTGGCCGACAAGAACACTGAAGCTTTCTTT.

In this sample, this clone turned up once. The V call is TRBV27, the J call TRBJ1-2; 7 bases align to TRBD1. Germline V gene sequence: CDR1 MNHEY, CDR2 SMNVEV (reference sequence). CDR3 length equals 15 residues. V shed 2 bases, J shed 6 bases, and the junction held 9 bases outside the gene matches. This CDR3 is CASSLLGQAVDGYTF. CDR3 DNA sequence: TGTGCCAGCAGTTTACTAGGACAGGCCGTGGATGGCTACACCTTC.

The V call is TRBV7-9, the J call TRBJ2-7; 13 positions match TRBD2. The CDR3 runs 16 residues. Germline values: CDR1 SEHNR, CDR2 FQNEAQ (reference sequence). V gave up 5 bases and J gave up 3 bases; unmatched junction bases: 7. CDR3 amino acids: CASSPRTSGGIYEQYF. The CDR3 DNA reads TGTGCCAGCAGCCCGCGGACTAGCGGGGGTATCTACGAGCAGTACTTC.

The V gene is TRBV19, the J gene TRBJ2-7, with 7 bases identical to TRBD2. Germline V gene data show CDR1 as LNHDA and CDR2 as SQIVND (reference sequence). V was pared by 7 bases and J by 3 bases, with 15 bases of the junction left unmatched. The length of the CDR3 is 16 residues. CDR3 region: CASKNLPGLPDYEQYF. The DNA of the CDR3 is TGTGCCAGTAAAAATCTCCCGGGACTACCGGACTACGAGCAGTACTTC.

The chain links TRBV9 to TRBJ1-1, with 9 bases that match TRBD1. The CDR3 has 16 amino acids. CDR1 is SGDLS and CDR2 is YYNGEE in the germline V gene. The J segment lost 5 bases and the V segment lost 4 bases, leaving 12 bases of the junction unmatched. The chain's CDR3 is CASSPVRGQGSTEAFF. The DNA for the CDR3 is TGTGCCAGCAGCCCCGTCCGGGGACAGGGAAGTACTGAAGCTTTCTTT.

The chain combines TRBV9 with TRBJ1-3, with TRBD1 matching over 9 bases. Germline V gene data show CDR1 as SGDLS and CDR2 as YYNGEE. V shed 1 base, J shed 4 bases, and the junction held 3 bases outside the gene matches. The CDR3 runs to 15 residues. CDR3 in amino acids: CASSVRGQGGNTIYF. The CDR3 coding sequence is TGTGCCAGCAGCGTACGGGGACAGGGAGGAAACACCATATATTTT.

The chain employs TRBV6-5 and TRBJ2-5, with 7 positions matching TRBD1. The germline V gene has CDR1 MNHEY and CDR2 SVGAGI. J was trimmed by 2 bases and V by 8 bases; bases with no gene match: 8. The length of the CDR3 is 14 residues. The chain's CDR3 is CASHLLQGQETQYF. Written as DNA, the CDR3 is TGTGCCAGCCACCTGCTACAGGGGCAAGAGACCCAGTACTTC.

In this sample, this clone turned up once. The chain joins TRBV30 to TRBJ2-3; the D gene is possibly TRBD1 (5 bases). Germline assignment: CDR1 GTSNPN and CDR2 SVGIG (reference sequence). This CDR3 region has 13 residues. V gave up 0 bases and J gave up 1 base, with 5 bases separating them. CDR3 region: CAWSVQGTDTQYF. CDR3 nucleotide sequence: TGTGCCTGGAGTGTACAGGGCACAGATACGCAGTATTTT.

The chain has TRBV6-4 and TRBJ2-2, with 10 positions matching TRBD1. This CDR3 has 14 residues. The junction had 6 bases not matched to a gene; V was cut back by 8 bases and J by 6 bases. Germline CDR1 reads MRHNA; CDR2 reads SNTAGT. CDR3: CASQRDRGSGELFF. CDR3 coding DNA: TGTGCCAGCCAGCGGGACAGGGGATCCGGGGAGCTGTTTTTT.

The V call is TRBV5-1, the J call TRBJ2-1; 13 bases fit TRBD2. Trimming took 2 bases from V and 6 from J; bases not matched to a gene: 5. Germline V gives CDR1 SGHRS, CDR2 YFSETQ. The CDR3 contains 16 residues. The CDR3, as DNA: TGCGCCAGCAGCTTACTAGCGGGAGGGCGCAGCAATGAGCAGTTCTTC. Its protein product is CASSLLAGGRSNEQFF.

The gene calls are TRBV6-5 and TRBJ2-7; 11 nucleotides agree with TRBD2. Trimming at V came to 4 bases and at J to 9 bases, leaving 14 bases not matched to a gene. Germline V CDR1 and CDR2: MNHEY, SVGAGI. The CDR3 spans 16 residues. Here the CDR3 DNA reads TGTGCCAGCAGTTCGGACGGGACTAGCGGTGATCCTCGGCAGTACTTC. This translates into CASSSDGTSGDPRQYF.

This clone was found a few times. The chain uses TRBV25-1 and TRBJ1-2, with unresolved D. CDR1 is MGHDK and CDR2 is SYGVNS in the germline V gene. The CDR3 consists of 15 residues. Trimming stripped 1 base from V and 4 bases from J, with 13 bases between. The CDR3 sequence is CASSELEGAPYGYTF. The CDR3 bases are TGTGCCAGCAGTGAATTGGAGGGTGCACCCTATGGCTACACCTTC.